This is a list of T cell receptor beta chains from one sample in a study of PD-1 blockade in classical Hodgkin lymphoma. The assay was immunoSEQ multiplex PCR, and TCRdb's table has in-frame clones only and misses some. The repertoire holds tens of thousands of clones, around 80% seen once, with roughly 15% in the top ten. The specimen comprised peripheral blood mononuclear cells (PBMCs), sampled before the fourth cycle of nivolumab. These receptors came from a human donor with classical Hodgkin lymphoma. The CDR3 runs from the conserved cysteine through the conserved F or W. The order of the fields is CDR3 protein, CDR3 DNA, V gene, J gene, clone size, D gene. A D gene is named only where the DNA matches it firmly. For some rows the clone size is stated as once, few or many, or as a class when expanded; others skip it.

CDR3aa: CASSPGQGPSYGYTF; CDR3nt: TGTGCCAGCTCACCGGGACAGGGGCCATCCTATGGCTACACCTTC; v_gene: TRBV18; j_gene: TRBJ1-2; abundance: .; d_gene: TRBD1
CDR3aa: CASSAGTGGFKSYGYTF; CDR3nt: TGTGCCAGCAGTGCCGGGACAGGGGGCTTTAAATCCTATGGCTACACCTTC; v_gene: TRBV28; j_gene: TRBJ1-2; abundance: .; d_gene: TRBD1
CDR3aa: CASSQGYYGYTF; CDR3nt: TGTGCCAGCAGTCAGGGGTACTATGGCTACACCTTC; v_gene: TRBV6-6; j_gene: TRBJ1-2; abundance: few; d_gene: .
CDR3aa: CASSLVAGDGYTF; CDR3nt: TGTGCCAGCAGCTTAGTGGCAGGGGATGGCTACACCTTC; v_gene: TRBV13; j_gene: TRBJ1-2; abundance: few; d_gene: .
CDR3aa: CASRQELANSPLHF; CDR3nt: TGTGCCAGCAGACAGGAGCTAGCGAATTCACCCCTCCACTTT; v_gene: TRBV28; j_gene: TRBJ1-6; abundance: .; d_gene: .
CDR3aa: CASSKTGLNNEQFF; CDR3nt: TGTGCCAGCAGTAAAACCGGGCTCAACAATGAGCAGTTCTTC; v_gene: TRBV4-2; j_gene: TRBJ2-1; abundance: .; d_gene: .
CDR3aa: CSVRGSGYYGYTF; CDR3nt: TGCAGCGTTAGGGGGAGTGGGTACTATGGCTACACCTTC; v_gene: TRBV29-1; j_gene: TRBJ1-2; abundance: .; d_gene: .
CDR3aa: CASSEQRGNTGELFF; CDR3nt: TGTGCCAGCAGTGAACAGCGGGGAAACACCGGGGAGCTGTTTTTT; v_gene: TRBV2; j_gene: TRBJ2-2; abundance: .; d_gene: TRBD2
CDR3aa: CAWSVFQRDGEQYF; CDR3nt: TGTGCCTGGAGTGTCTTCCAGCGGGACGGCGAGCAGTACTTC; v_gene: TRBV30; j_gene: TRBJ2-7; abundance: .; d_gene: TRBD2
CDR3aa: CASSWVMNTEAFF; CDR3nt: TGTGCCAGCAGTTGGGTGATGAACACTGAAGCTTTCTTT; v_gene: TRBV27; j_gene: TRBJ1-1; abundance: .; d_gene: .
CDR3aa: CASSPGSEGTQYF; CDR3nt: TGTGCCAGCTCACCCGGGTCCGAAGGTACCCAGTACTTC; v_gene: TRBV18; j_gene: TRBJ2-5; abundance: .; d_gene: .
CDR3aa: CAISVKEDTEAFF; CDR3nt: TGTGCCATCAGTGTAAAGGAGGACACTGAAGCTTTCTTT; v_gene: TRBV10-3; j_gene: TRBJ1-1; abundance: .; d_gene: .
CDR3aa: CASSPSIVGTENTEAFF; CDR3nt: TGCGCCAGCAGCCCTTCTATCGTCGGTACTGAGAACACTGAAGCTTTCTTT; v_gene: TRBV5-1; j_gene: TRBJ1-1; abundance: .; d_gene: .
CDR3aa: CASSLAGASYNSPLHF; CDR3nt: TGTGCCAGCAGCTTGGCAGGGGCATCCTATAATTCACCCCTCCACTTT; v_gene: TRBV5-5; j_gene: TRBJ1-6; abundance: .; d_gene: .
CDR3aa: CASSRQYTDTQYF; CDR3nt: TGCGCCAGCAGCAGGCAGTACACAGATACGCAGTATTTT; v_gene: TRBV5-1; j_gene: TRBJ2-3; abundance: .; d_gene: .
CDR3aa: CAWDGLWGVDEKLFF; CDR3nt: TGTGCCTGGGACGGTCTTTGGGGAGTTGATGAAAAACTGTTTTTT; v_gene: TRBV30; j_gene: TRBJ1-4; abundance: .; d_gene: .
CDR3aa: CASSVWDGANYGYTF; CDR3nt: TGTGCCAGCAGCGTATGGGACGGAGCTAACTATGGCTACACCTTC; v_gene: TRBV9; j_gene: TRBJ1-2; abundance: .; d_gene: .
CDR3aa: CASSLRNNEQFF; CDR3nt: TGTGCCAGTAGTCTGCGGAACAATGAGCAGTTCTTC; v_gene: TRBV19; j_gene: TRBJ2-1; abundance: .; d_gene: .
CDR3aa: CASSQDTGSGYGYTF; CDR3nt: TGCGCCAGCAGCCAAGACACGGGAAGTGGCTATGGCTACACCTTC; v_gene: TRBV4-3; j_gene: TRBJ1-2; abundance: .; d_gene: .
CDR3aa: CASSYSYRSGELFF; CDR3nt: TGTGCCAGCAGTTACTCGTACAGGTCCGGGGAGCTGTTTTTT; v_gene: TRBV6-5; j_gene: TRBJ2-2; abundance: .; d_gene: .
CDR3aa: CSVRRTGGQNTEAFF; CDR3nt: TGCAGCGTCCGCCGGACAGGGGGCCAGAACACTGAAGCTTTCTTT; v_gene: TRBV29-1; j_gene: TRBJ1-1; abundance: .; d_gene: TRBD1
CDR3aa: CASSSPGLESSYEQYF; CDR3nt: TGTGCCAGCAGTTCACCGGGACTAGAGAGCTCCTACGAGCAGTACTTC; v_gene: TRBV28; j_gene: TRBJ2-7; abundance: .; d_gene: TRBD2
CDR3aa: CASSQDSGGLQPQHF; CDR3nt: TGCGCCAGCAGCCAAGATTCAGGGGGTTTACAGCCCCAGCATTTT; v_gene: TRBV4-3; j_gene: TRBJ1-5; abundance: .; d_gene: TRBD1
CDR3aa: CASSLGGTGNTIYF; CDR3nt: TGCGCCAGCAGCTTGGGTGGGACTGGAAACACCATATATTTT; v_gene: TRBV5-1; j_gene: TRBJ1-3; abundance: .; d_gene: .
CDR3aa: CASSLAGFTDTQYF; CDR3nt: TGTGCCAGCAGCTTAGCGGGGTTCACAGATACGCAGTATTTT; v_gene: TRBV5-5; j_gene: TRBJ2-3; abundance: once; d_gene: TRBD2
CDR3aa: CAWTILATLDSPLHF; CDR3nt: TGTGCCTGGACTATCCTAGCGACCCTAGATTCACCCCTCCACTTT; v_gene: TRBV30; j_gene: TRBJ1-6; abundance: .; d_gene: .
CDR3aa: CASSQDGSGGSEQFF; CDR3nt: TGCGCCAGCAGCCAAGATGGATCAGGGGGTAGTGAGCAGTTCTTC; v_gene: TRBV4-3; j_gene: TRBJ2-1; abundance: once; d_gene: TRBD1